The 15 T cell receptor beta chains below all came from one sample that was sequenced in a study of blood T cell repertoires in COVID-19. Here immunoSEQ multiplex PCR was the method, and the copy in TCRdb shows in-frame clones only, minus some. The sample records about 270,000 clones, more than 70% being singletons. Sequences were obtained from peripheral blood. The receptor source for this set is a woman aged 50 to 60 with acute or convalescent COVID-19.

This sequence joins TRBV30 and TRBJ2-7; D perhaps matches TRBD1 (6 bases). Trimming took off 7 bases at V and 2 bases at J, with 24 bases between the two ends. The CDR3 covers 16 residues. CDR1 is GTSNPN and CDR2 is SVGIG in the germline V gene (reference sequence). This CDR3 reads CASTLPTGPSAYEQYF. CDR3 in DNA: TGTGCCTCGACCCTACCTACAGGGCCCTCAGCCTACGAGCAGTACTTC.

This clone was observed a few times. The chain joins TRBV7-8 to TRBJ1-2; possible D gene TRBD1, 5 bases. The ends were cut back, 4 bases at V and 7 bases at J, with 37 bases in the middle. CDR1 is SGHVS and CDR2 is FQNEAQ in the germline V gene. The CDR3 spans 21 residues. DNA of the CDR3: TGTGCCAGCAGCTCCCGGTGGGGGGGGGATTCCCCAGGTCGAGGTTACCTTGGCTACACCTTC. This encodes CASSSRWGGDSPGRGYLGYTF.

The chain has TRBV7-6 and TRBJ2-1; 9 bases map to TRBD2. The CDR3 has 14 residues. V was pared by 8 bases and J by 7 bases, with 9 bases of the junction left unmatched. Germline assignment: CDR1 SGHVS and CDR2 FNYEAQ. Written as DNA, the CDR3 is TGTGCCAGCCTCAACGCGGGAGGGGCTAATGAGCAGTTCTTC. This sequence encodes CASLNAGGANEQFF.

CDR3 residues: CASSIEEGVQYF. CDR3 coding DNA: TGTGCCAGTAGTATAGAGGAGGGCGTTCAGTACTTC. The V and J genes are TRBV19 and TRBJ2-4; TRBD2 is a possible D gene (6 bases). Germline CDR1 and CDR2: LNHDA and SQIVND (reference sequence). CDR3 size: 12 residues. The germline V and J ends were trimmed by 0 bases and 11 bases, with 8 bases remaining between them.

The V gene is TRBV19, the J gene TRBJ2-7, with TRBD1 identical over 10 bases. The CDR3 covers 13 residues. In germline, CDR1 is LNHDA, CDR2 SQIVND (reference sequence). With V trimmed by 10 bases and J by 4 bases, 7 bases remained unmatched. The CDR3 loop is CATRRDRGYEQYF. CDR3 sequence (DNA): TGTGCCACTCGCAGGGACAGGGGATACGAGCAGTACTTC. The complete variable domain, with remaining parts taken from reference TRBV19 and TRBJ2-7, reads DGGITQSPKYLFRKEGQNVTLSCEQNLNHDAMYWYRQDPGQGLRLIYYSQIVNDFQKGDIAEGYSVSREKKESFPLTVTSAQKNPTAFYLCATRRDRGYEQYFGPGTRLTVT.

V gene TRBV27 combines with J gene TRBJ2-1, with 9 bases lining up with TRBD1. The V gene's germline CDR1 is MNHEY and CDR2 SMNVEV (reference sequence). The ends lost 6 bases at V and 4 bases at J; junction bases unmatched: 4. CDR3 length: 14 residues. CDR3 amino acids: CASRPGTGYNEQFF. The CDR3 DNA reads TGTGCCAGCAGACCCGGGACAGGGTACAATGAGCAGTTCTTC.

V gene TRBV27 combines with J gene TRBJ2-5; D perhaps matches TRBD2 (6 bases). The V gene lost 10 bases and the J gene lost 0 bases, with 21 bases spanning the gap. The CDR3 has 16 amino acids. Germline CDR1 reads MNHEY; CDR2 reads SMNVEV (reference sequence). The CDR3 reads CATDVRGTVNQETQYF. The CDR3 DNA reads TGTGCCACCGATGTCCGGGGGACGGTCAACCAAGAGACCCAGTACTTC.

This rearrangement joins TRBV28 to TRBJ2-1; D unresolved. The CDR3 is 16 residues long. Germline V gene lookup returns CDR1 MDHEN and CDR2 SYDVKM. The V end was cut by 1 base, the J end by 0 bases, with 10 bases between. The CDR3 sequence: CASSLFGGSSYNEQFF. Here the CDR3 DNA reads TGTGCCAGCAGTTTATTTGGCGGTAGCTCCTACAATGAGCAGTTCTTC.

This chain links TRBV2 with TRBJ1-1; 8 bases agree with TRBD1. The CDR3 spans 14 residues. The V gene end was trimmed by 4 bases and the J gene end by 4 bases; junction bases not matched to a gene: 5. Germline assignment: CDR1 SNHLY and CDR2 FYNNEI. Here the CDR3 reads CASSVQGAGTEAFF. In nucleotides, the CDR3 is TGTGCCAGCAGTGTTCAGGGGGCTGGCACTGAAGCTTTCTTT.

The chain recombines TRBV9 with TRBJ1-5; maybe TRBD1 (6 bases). Germline-derived CDR1 and CDR2 are SGDLS and YYNGEE. The CDR3 runs 14 residues. Deletions cut 7 bases from V and 6 bases from J, with 17 bases between. CDR3 DNA: TGTGCCAGCGCCAAGGCAGGGGTGGGTCAGCCCCAGCATTTT. Its translation: CASAKAGVGQPQHF.

This clone occurred a few times. V usage is TRBV5-8 and J usage is TRBJ2-2; tentative D call: TRBD1 (6 bases). The CDR3 runs 15 residues. From germline, CDR1 is SGHTS and CDR2 YDEGEE. V was cut by 3 bases and J by 3 bases, with 12 bases left in between. Here the CDR3 DNA reads TGTGCCAGCAGCTGGGACATATTCGACACCGGGGAGCTGTTTTTT. This translates into CASSWDIFDTGELFF.

The chain couples TRBV27 to TRBJ2-1; 7 bases map to TRBD2. The ends lost 5 bases at V and 9 bases at J; junction bases unmatched: 10. The CDR3 covers 14 residues. Germline lookup yields CDR1 MNHEY and CDR2 SMNVEV (reference sequence). The CDR3, as DNA: TGTGCCAGCAGTCAGGGAGGGATCAGGCGTGAGCAGTTCTTC. Translation: CASSQGGIRREQFF.

The rearrangement uses TRBV18 and TRBJ2-7; TRBD1 matches 9 bases. Trimming removed 3 bases from V and 5 bases from J; junction bases left unmatched: 11. Germline V gives CDR1 KGHSH, CDR2 LQKENI. The CDR3 totals 16 residues. The CDR3 loop reads CASSPSSGTGFNEQYF. The CDR3 bases are TGTGCCAGCTCACCTTCCTCCGGGACAGGGTTTAACGAGCAGTACTTC.

This clone was picked up a small number of times. CDR3 DNA: TGTGCCAGCAGCCTCCGGCCGGGACTAGCGCGGAATGAGCAGTTCTTC. Its translation is CASSLRPGLARNEQFF. The chain has TRBV7-9 and TRBJ2-1, with 10 bases identical to TRBD2. Per germline, CDR1 SEHNR and CDR2 FQNEAQ (reference sequence). The CDR3 spans 16 residues. V was pared by 5 bases and J by 7 bases, with 11 bases of the junction left unmatched.

This chain uses TRBV28 with TRBJ2-7, with TRBD2 identical over 13 bases. The CDR3 length is 16 residues. The V and J ends lost 4 bases and 7 bases, in that order; junction bases with no gene match: 10. Germline V CDR1 and CDR2: MDHEN, SYDVKM. The CDR3 sequence: CASSYPLAGGSLEQYF. The CDR3 DNA reads as TGTGCCAGCAGTTACCCACTAGCGGGAGGGTCGTTGGAGCAGTACTTC. Looking up the rest from reference TRBV28 and TRBJ2-7 gives the full variable domain: DVKVTQSSRYLVKRTGEKVFLECVQDMDHENMFWYRQDPGLGLRLIYFSYDVKMKEKGDIPEGYSVSREKKERFSLILESASTNQTSMYLCASSYPLAGGSLEQYFGPGTRLTVT.